A selection of T cell receptor beta chains follows, all from one sample in a study of blood T cell repertoires in COVID-19. TCRdb's copy holds only in-frame clones and misses some; the assay was immunoSEQ multiplex PCR. The data hold a few hundred thousand clones, with 80% to 90% observed a single time. Sequenced sample: PBMCs or T cells enriched from blood (not recorded which). The receptors here all came from a young woman in a cohort exposed to, infected with or recovered from COVID-19 (not recorded which). Both conserved end residues are trimmed from each CDR3. A D gene is named only where the DNA matches it firmly.

j_call	v_call	d_call	cdr3_aa
TRBJ1-1	TRBV18	.	ASSPPQTRGKAF
TRBJ1-2	TRBV28	.	ASRTGAPNYGYT
TRBJ1-4	TRBV6-5	.	ASRVGTGSDEKLF
TRBJ2-3	TRBV14	TRBD2	ARRLAAPSTDTQY
TRBJ2-1	TRBV19	.	ASSIDGSDYSYNEQF
TRBJ2-3	TRBV2	.	ASKQGGTDTQY
TRBJ2-1	TRBV13	.	ASSSRGRGKYNEQF
TRBJ1-2	TRBV5-5	TRBD1	ASSLAVDRSYGYT
TRBJ1-6	TRBV28	.	ASRRVSYNSPLH
TRBJ1-2	TRBV7-9	.	ASSLDRDEGYT
TRBJ1-5	TRBV6-5	.	ASSYDGGQPQH
TRBJ2-5	TRBV27	.	ASSPLRRTQY
TRBJ1-4	TRBV2	.	ASSLRTPGEKLF
TRBJ2-5	TRBV11-3	.	ASSVQGTQY
TRBJ1-1	TRBV5-4	.	ASSLTREDEAF
TRBJ2-1	TRBV14	TRBD1	ASSSRQGRADEQF
TRBJ1-5	TRBV4-1	.	ASSQEKQDIGYQPQH